This T cell receptor beta chain derives from a study of cytomegalovirus exposure and HLA in healthy donors. This CDR3 is built from 14 residues. The V gene end was trimmed by 7 bases and the J gene end by 5 bases; junction bases not matched to a gene: 6. Germline V CDR1 and CDR2: LNHDA, SQIVND (reference sequence). PCR used 60 Vbeta primers and 13 Jbeta primers. Produced via immunoSEQ multiplex PCR; TCRdb's table is partial and in-frame only. The table lists approximately 130,000 clones, 65% to 90% of them singletons. Sample: PBMCs. This clonotype originated in a girl aged 2-10 years in good health and CMV-seronegative. The J gene is TRBJ2-1, the V gene TRBV19; 9 bases are a match to TRBD1. The CDR3 spells CASTRDRANNEQFF. CDR3 DNA sequence: TGTGCCAGTACCCGGGACAGGGCCAACAATGAGCAGTTCTTC.